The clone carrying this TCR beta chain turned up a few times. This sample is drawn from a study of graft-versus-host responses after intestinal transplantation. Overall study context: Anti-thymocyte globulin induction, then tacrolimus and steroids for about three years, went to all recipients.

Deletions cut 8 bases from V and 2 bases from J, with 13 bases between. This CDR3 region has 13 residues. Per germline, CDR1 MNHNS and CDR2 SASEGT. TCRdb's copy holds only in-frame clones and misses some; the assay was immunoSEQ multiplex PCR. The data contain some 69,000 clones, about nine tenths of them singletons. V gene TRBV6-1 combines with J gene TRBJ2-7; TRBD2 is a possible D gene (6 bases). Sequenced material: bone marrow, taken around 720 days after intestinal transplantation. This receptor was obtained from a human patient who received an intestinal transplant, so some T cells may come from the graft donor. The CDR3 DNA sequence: TGTGCCAGCCTGGACGGGGGTCCCTACGAGCAGTACTTC. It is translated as CASLDGGPYEQYF.